This T cell receptor (beta chain) derives from a study of blood T cells in healthy people across ages (dated by TCRdb to 2015 to 2017). Describing the broader study: In model experiments, roughly one uniquely barcoded TCR beta cDNA molecule per two T cells was captured by template switching. To track age-related changes in TCR beta repertoire diversity, the study relied on deep sequencing normalized with unique cDNA molecular identifiers. The donors were divided into four age groups: young (average approximately 16 years), middle-aged (approximately 41), aged (about 62) and long-lived (approximately 74). Using the same blood draw, the study looked at two additional independent replicas of 1 million unique cDNA reads for two donors, one aged 18 to 30 and the other aged 80 or older.

Donors were 39 systemically healthy Caucasian individuals from Russia aged roughly 6 to 95 years. Ten milliliters of peripheral blood were drawn from each donor into EDTA-treated Vacutainer tubes. Ficoll-Paque density-gradient centrifugation was used to isolate PBMCs, with at least 7 million per sample. Total RNA was extracted from PBMCs with Trizol reagent, with at least 5 micrograms obtained per sample. Naive CD45RAhigh/CD27high T cell percentages were measured by flow cytometry on a PBMC aliquot from every donor. Of note for this clonotype: Its antigen has not been determined. No much larger clonotype is one base removed from it; base qualities were not supplied.

General conclusions and limits of the study: A strong correlation was found between observed TCR beta diversity and the percentage of naive T cells measured by flow cytometry. The CMV infection status of donors was not known, potentially confounding age-related changes in expanded clonotypes. Observed TCR beta diversity per million T cells fell roughly linearly with age, and a significant reduction was already apparent by age roughly 40. Total diversity estimates from one million sequenced T cells were considered lower bounds and underestimates. Compared with the aged group, more naive CD4+ T cells, fewer expanded clones and increased TCR diversity were shown by the long-lived group, suggesting age selection. Conclusive comparison of naive and antigen-experienced compartments was prevented by the profiling of bulk unsorted PBMCs.

The library relied on 5' RACE. Sequencing was performed on an Illumina HiSeq 2500. A second PCR of about 7 to 12 cycles was performed with a sample-barcoded 5' primer and a J-beta primer mix. A template-switch 5' adaptor carrying 12 random nucleotides introduced a unique molecular identifier onto each TCR beta cDNA molecule. Each sample yielded at least 2.5 million CDR3-containing paired-end reads. First-strand cDNA synthesis was performed from all RNA using the Mint cDNA synthesis kit, with priming by a TRBC-specific oligonucleotide. Following uracil-DNA glycosylase treatment, all cDNA underwent a first 18-cycle PCR with the universal primers M1SS and BC2_uni_R. As for how the authors treated the data: Each sample was normalized by randomly selecting 1 million high-quality reads, each carrying a distinct molecular identifier. Instead of being binned into consensus sequences, reads with shared molecular identifiers were discarded. CDR3 identification, clonotype clustering and error correction used MiTCR with a Q25 quality threshold and the strictest error-elimination algorithm. A nonparametric unseen species model with Euler transformation was used to estimate a lower bound on total TCR beta diversity. Starting from the raw public reads, TCRdb applied fastp trimming at Q25, assembled clones with MiXCR and retained in-frame beta chains. Every CDR3 protein is listed once, alongside the most common genes and DNA of its rows. It is TCRdb's table, rather than the study itself, that gives the V and J calls and clone size. For this sample the table gives about 800,000 distinct CDR3 sequences, of which approximately 25% were detected only once. In total, the top ten clones hold 3.7% of the sample.

Including the terminal cysteine and phenylalanine, the CDR3 comprises 15 residues. The DNA shown is the 45-base CDR3, in frame from base 1. Cut back by 4 bases and 7 bases, the V and J ends lie 17 bases apart. Looking up the germline V gene yields CDR1 LGHNA and CDR2 YSLEER. These same records also appear under a second study, on T cells of mothers and their children. The second study, in turn, reports: Donors were nine systemically healthy Caucasian individuals: three mothers and their six children. cDNA synthesis consumed the entire amount of extracted RNA, loaded at around 1.4 ug RNA in each 15 ul reaction. Sample barcodes and 2-4 random nucleotides were added via the M1S primer in the second PCR. Each mother yielded over 8 million TCR beta CDR3 reads and each child roughly 2.9 million reads. Thymic selection similarly shapes TCR recombination output in related and unrelated pairs, with minor effect from inherited differences. Normalized repertoire overlap was always slightly but never significantly higher in related than unrelated mother-child pairs. With a sensitivity of approximately 100 clones per million clonotypes, no persistent microchimeric T cell clones were detected. To look for features that set related mother-child pairs apart from unrelated individuals, the researchers ran deep NGS to compare the TCR beta repertoires of mothers and children. On average, the children were approximately 12 +/- 4 years old, while the mothers were roughly 36 +/- 4 years old. After adapter ligation with NEBNext reagents, the libraries were sequenced on Illumina HiSeq 2000 with 100+100 nt paired-end reads. To avoid cross-contamination, the mother libraries and the child libraries were prepared a month apart and sequenced in separate runs. For each donor, somewhere between roughly 500,000 and 2,100,000 distinct TCR beta clonotypes were identified. Naive TCR beta clonotypes were estimated from low-frequency clonotypes matched to each donor's FACS-determined naive share, without sorting.

The chain links TRBV4-3 with TRBJ2-1, with a tentative D gene TRBD1 over 5 matching bases. The clonotype was recovered from a boy younger than 18 in good health. The specimen was blood. CDR3 loop: CASSPDAGPRNEQFF. The nucleotide sequence reads as follows: TGCGCCAGCAGCCCCGACGCAGGGCCGCGAAATGAGCAGTTCTTC.